This T cell receptor beta chain derives from a study of cytotoxic CD8 clonotypes in ibrutinib-treated CLL. Study-level results: Rare overall, public clonotypes shrank or held steady under therapy.

V gave up 4 bases and J gave up 5 bases, with 9 bases separating them. Germline V CDR1 and CDR2: SNHLY, FYNNEI. The CDR3 length is 12 residues. The protocol was immunoSEQ multiplex PCR, while the TCRdb copy is restricted to in-frame clones and leaves out a portion. In the table there are about 140,000 clones, 60% to 85% of which are singletons. Remarks on this clone: What it recognizes is unknown.

This sequence was found in a human donor with chronic lymphocytic leukemia. The genes are TRBV2 and TRBJ2-7, with a tentative D call TRBD1 (5 bases). The sample consisted of PBMCs, taken after 12 months of ibrutinib treatment. The CDR3: CASSGRAHEQYF. DNA of the CDR3: TGTGCCAGCAGTGGCAGGGCTCACGAGCAGTACTTC.